The 22 T cell receptor beta chains below all came from one sample that was sequenced in a study of T cell responses to AZD1222 COVID-19 vaccine. Profiling relied on immunoSEQ multiplex PCR, and the TCRdb table lists in-frame clones only, not all of them. The sample contains over 30,000 clones, 88% of which appear only once. Source: peripheral blood, taken 28 days after the second dose of the MenACWY control vaccine. Receptors were obtained from an adult who received the MenACWY meningococcal vaccine as a control.

This clone was observed a single time. J is TRBJ2-2 and V is TRBV18; 9 nucleotides align to TRBD1. The CDR3 is 14 amino acids. CDR1 is KGHSH, CDR2 LQKENI, per germline. The trim removed 6 bases at V and 5 bases at J, leaving 4 bases unmatched. The CDR3 region is CASSGQGGTGELFF. CDR3 nucleotide sequence: TGTGCCAGCTCGGGACAGGGCGGAACCGGGGAGCTGTTTTTT.

This sequence joins TRBV27 and TRBJ2-7; 9 nucleotides match TRBD1. The length of the CDR3 is 14 residues. Germline assignment: CDR1 MNHEY and CDR2 SMNVEV (reference sequence). J lost 7 bases, V lost 6 bases, and 10 bases had no gene match. CDR3 nucleotides: TGTGCCAGCAGGCAACAGGGGGCCGCCAGGGAGCAGTACTTC. Protein sequence: CASRQQGAAREQYF.

The chain recombines TRBV11-2 with TRBJ2-1; 12 bases are shared with TRBD1. J gave up 7 bases and V 4 bases, and 8 bases lay outside the gene matches. This CDR3 is 16 amino acids long. Germline V gives CDR1 SGHAT, CDR2 FQNNGV. In DNA form, the CDR3 reads TGTGCCAGCAGCTCGCCGCGGGACAGGGGGCTGAATGAGCAGTTCTTC. This gives the protein CASSSPRDRGLNEQFF.

V is TRBV19 and J is TRBJ1-4; D is possibly TRBD1 (5 bases). V gave up 3 bases and J gave up 8 bases, with 16 bases separating them. The CDR3 extends over 15 amino acids. The germline CDR1 and CDR2 sequences are LNHDA and SQIVND (reference sequence). CDR3 region: CASSMGGNSYEKLFF. CDR3 nucleotides: TGTGCCAGTAGTATGGGGGGGAACAGCTACGAAAAACTGTTTTTT.

V gene TRBV18 combines with J gene TRBJ2-5; D is ambiguous. The CDR3 spans 13 residues. V lost 0 bases to trimming and J lost 5 bases, with 7 bases between them. The germline V gene has CDR1 KGHSH and CDR2 LQKENI. CDR3 sequence: CASSPPRSETQYF. In DNA, the CDR3 is TGTGCCAGCTCACCACCTAGGAGTGAGACCCAGTACTTC.

The chain employs TRBV28 and TRBJ1-2; 9 bases agree with TRBD1. The CDR3 consists of 12 residues. V was clipped by 6 bases and J by 8 bases; unmatched bases: 4. Germline CDR1 reads MDHEN; CDR2 reads SYDVKM. The CDR3 nucleotides are TGTGCCAGCAGGGACAGGGGTAAGGGCTACACCTTC. Its translation: CASRDRGKGYTF.

The CDR3 loop reads CASTEDSYGYTF. Here the CDR3 DNA reads TGCGCCAGCACCGAGGACTCCTATGGCTACACCTTC. The genes are TRBV10-2 and TRBJ1-2; no definite D call. V was clipped by 7 bases and J by 4 bases, with 10 bases between them. The CDR3 runs to 12 residues. Germline V lookup: CDR1 WSHSY, CDR2 SAAADI.

J is TRBJ2-5 and V is TRBV19, with 10 bases aligning to TRBD2. CDR1 is LNHDA and CDR2 is SQIVND in the germline V gene (reference sequence). The CDR3 has 15 residues. The V and J ends lost 2 bases and 5 bases, in that order; junction bases with no gene match: 5. The CDR3 region is CASSIILAGTETQYF. The CDR3 region has the DNA TGTGCCAGTAGTATAATACTAGCGGGGACGGAGACCCAGTACTTC.

The chain combines TRBV30 with TRBJ2-7; possible D gene TRBD1, 6 bases. This CDR3 has 14 amino acids. The germline V gene encodes CDR1 GTSNPN and CDR2 SVGIG (reference sequence). Trimming cost V 0 bases and J 3 bases, with 12 bases left between them. The CDR3 DNA sequence: TGTGCCTGGAGTGTAACAGGGCTTGACTACGAGCAGTACTTC. Protein product: CAWSVTGLDYEQYF.

A single count supports this clone. The junction departs from germline at one end; a sequencing error may be responsible. The chain couples TRBV29-1 to TRBJ2-7; D might be TRBD2 (6 bases). The CDR3 has 14 amino acids. Per germline, CDR1 SQVTM and CDR2 ANQGSEA. The CDR3 loop reads CSVGGGAVSHEQYF. CDR3 in DNA: TGCAGCGTCGGAGGAGGGGCAGTCTCCCACGAGCAGTACTTC.

The rearrangement uses TRBV28 and TRBJ1-6; perhaps TRBD1 as D (5 bases). The CDR3 has 17 amino acids. V gave up 6 bases and J gave up 0 bases, with 15 bases separating them. Germline V lookup: CDR1 MDHEN, CDR2 SYDVKM. CDR3 nucleotide sequence: TGTGCCAGCAGGTGGGACTTATTTGGCTCCTATAATTCACCCCTCCACTTT. Residues: CASRWDLFGSYNSPLHF.

The rearrangement joins TRBV5-1 to TRBJ2-7; TRBD2 aligns across 10 bases. Per germline, CDR1 SGHRS and CDR2 YFSETQ. The CDR3 runs to 14 residues. Trimming at V came to 4 bases and at J to 1 base, leaving 2 bases not matched to a gene. Written as DNA, the CDR3 is TGCGCCAGCAGCACGGGACTAGCGTCCTACGAGCAGTACTTC. It codes for CASSTGLASYEQYF.

This chain links TRBV5-8 with TRBJ2-3, with 8 bases aligning to TRBD2. Germline CDR1 SGHTS, CDR2 YDEGEE. V shed 0 bases and J 1 base; nucleotides not matched to a gene: 10. The CDR3 consists of 18 residues. The CDR3 nucleotides read TGTGCCAGCAGCTTGGCCGGGACTAGGGGGGTTCGCACAGATACGCAGTATTTT. As protein: CASSLAGTRGVRTDTQYF.

Worth noting for this clone: This CDR3 is missing its conserved last phenylalanine or tryptophan, likely due to a read error. It is unclear where the CDR3 begins or ends on the DNA, so no DNA is shown, and the CDR3 is as TCRdb lists it. J is TRBJ2-7 and V is TRBV2; the table gives TRBD1 as D, unverified against the DNA. The V gene's germline CDR1 is SNHLY and CDR2 FYNNEI. Both ends counted, the CDR3 spans 12 residues. CDR3 residues: CASSEAPGQARH.

The gene calls are TRBV11-2 and TRBJ2-3, with D unclear. Germline-derived CDR1 and CDR2 are SGHAT and FQNNGV. Trimming pared 2 bases from V and 4 bases from J, leaving 22 bases between. This CDR3 region has 18 residues. This CDR3 reads CASSLLIQRRALSDTQYF. CDR3 bases: TGTGCCAGCAGCTTATTGATCCAGCGCCGAGCCCTTTCAGATACGCAGTATTTT.

The chain carries TRBV18 and TRBJ2-5, with D maybe TRBD2 (5 bases). There are 14 residues in the CDR3. V shed 4 bases and J shed 3 bases, with 12 bases lying between them. Looked up from germline, CDR1 is KGHSH and CDR2 is LQKENI. In nucleotides, the CDR3 is TGTGCCAGCTCACTGGACTTCTCCGAAGAGACCCAGTACTTC. This translates into CASSLDFSEETQYF.

The genes are TRBV4-1 and TRBJ2-7; 10 nucleotides align to TRBD2. The V gene end was trimmed by 0 bases and the J gene end by 3 bases; junction bases not matched to a gene: 2. CDR3 length: 15 residues. The germline CDR1 and CDR2 sequences are MGHRA and YSYEKL. The CDR3 region has the DNA TGCGCCAGCAGCCAAGAGCAGCGGGAGGGCTACGAGCAGTACTTC. This gives the protein CASSQEQREGYEQYF.

This chain connects TRBV6-2 or TRBV6-3 to TRBJ1-5; D remains ambiguous. The germline V gene encodes CDR1 MNHEY and CDR2 SVGEGT. This CDR3 has 14 residues. With 2 bases removed from V and 4 bases from J, the gap between germline ends came to 9 bases. CDR3 protein: CASSYVQVNQPQHF. For the CDR3, the DNA is TGTGCCAGCAGTTACGTCCAGGTGAATCAGCCCCAGCATTTT.

The rearrangement joins TRBV24-1 to TRBJ2-3; TRBD2 agrees at 10 bases. Germline-derived CDR1 and CDR2 are KGHDR and SFDVKD. The V and J ends lost 5 bases and 0 bases, in that order; junction bases with no gene match: 16. The CDR3 extends over 20 amino acids. CDR3 loop: CATSARASGRARPSTDTQYF. Written as DNA, the CDR3 is TGTGCCACCAGTGCTCGAGCAAGCGGGAGGGCCCGCCCCAGCACAGATACGCAGTATTTT.

This clone is labeled medium-sized (0.01 to 0.1%). The V call is TRBV13, the J call TRBJ2-3; D remains ambiguous. The CDR3 has 15 amino acids. V lost 0 bases, J lost 4 bases, and 11 bases lay in between. Per the germline V gene, CDR1 is PRHDT and CDR2 is FYEKMQ (reference sequence). The CDR3 DNA follows: TGTGCCAGCAGCTTAGGGGGCCAGGCTGCAGATACGCAGTATTTT. Translation gives CASSLGGQAADTQYF.

This clone occurred once. This chain joins TRBV12-5 and TRBJ2-3; D is possibly TRBD1 or TRBD2 (5 bases each). The V and J ends lost 3 bases and 5 bases respectively, with 15 bases between them. This CDR3 contains 15 residues. CDR1 and CDR2 from the germline V gene are LGHNT and FRNRAP. The CDR3 region is CASGFGGVRLDTQYF. CDR3 DNA: TGTGCTAGTGGTTTTGGGGGAGTGCGGCTAGATACGCAGTATTTT.

The chain carries TRBV7-9 and TRBJ1-1; maybe TRBD1 (6 bases). The CDR3 contains 14 residues. Germline CDR1 is SEHNR and CDR2 is FQNEAQ (reference sequence). V lost 7 bases, J lost 10 bases, and 22 bases lay in between. Here the CDR3 DNA reads TGTGCCAGCATCGAGGGGGAGGGGCGGAGTGGAGCTTTCTTT. Translated, it gives CASIEGEGRSGAFF.